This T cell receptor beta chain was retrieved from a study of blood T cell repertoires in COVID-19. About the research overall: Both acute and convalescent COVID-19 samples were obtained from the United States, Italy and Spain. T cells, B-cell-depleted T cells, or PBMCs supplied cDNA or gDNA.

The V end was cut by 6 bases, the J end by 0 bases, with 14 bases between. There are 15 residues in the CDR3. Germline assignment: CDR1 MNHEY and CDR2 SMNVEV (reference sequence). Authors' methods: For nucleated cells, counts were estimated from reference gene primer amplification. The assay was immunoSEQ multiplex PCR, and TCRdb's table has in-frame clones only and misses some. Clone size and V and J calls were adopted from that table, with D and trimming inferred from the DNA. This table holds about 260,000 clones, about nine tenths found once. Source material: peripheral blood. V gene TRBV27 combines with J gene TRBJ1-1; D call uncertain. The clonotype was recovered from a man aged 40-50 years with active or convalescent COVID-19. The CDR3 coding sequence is TGTGCCAGCAGCCCCATCGGGATGGTGAACACTGAAGCTTTCTTT. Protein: CASSPIGMVNTEAFF.